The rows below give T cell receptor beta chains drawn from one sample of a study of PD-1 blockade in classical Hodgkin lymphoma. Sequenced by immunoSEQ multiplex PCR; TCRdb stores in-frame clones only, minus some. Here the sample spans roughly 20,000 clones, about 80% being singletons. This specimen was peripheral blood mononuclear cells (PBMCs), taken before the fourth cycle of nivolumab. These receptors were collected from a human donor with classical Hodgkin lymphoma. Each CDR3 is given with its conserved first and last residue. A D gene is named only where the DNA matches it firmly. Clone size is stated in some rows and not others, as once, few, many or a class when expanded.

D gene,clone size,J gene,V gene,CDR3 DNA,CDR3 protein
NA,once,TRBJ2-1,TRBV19,TGTGCCAGTAGGGATTGGGGTAAACTTAACAATGAGCAGTTCTTC,CASRDWGKLNNEQFF
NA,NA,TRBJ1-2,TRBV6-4,TGTGCCAGCAGTGACTCGTGGCAGGGTGGAGGCTACACCTTC,CASSDSWQGGGYTF
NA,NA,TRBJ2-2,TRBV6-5,TGTGCCAGCAGTTTAGGTCGGAACACCGGGGAGCTGTTTTTT,CASSLGRNTGELFF
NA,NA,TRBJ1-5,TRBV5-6,TGTGCCAGCAGCCTCGGGGGTTTTCAGCCCCAGCATTTT,CASSLGGFQPQHF
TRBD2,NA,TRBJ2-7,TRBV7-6,TGTGCCAGCAGCTTAGCGGGTAGCGGGAGCTACGAGCAGTACTTC,CASSLAGSGSYEQYF
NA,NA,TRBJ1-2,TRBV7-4,TGTGCCAGCAGCTCCAGGGGTGATTACACCTTC,CASSSRGDYTF
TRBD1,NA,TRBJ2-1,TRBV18,TGTGCCAGCTCACGCCGGGACAGGGGCAATGAGCAGTTCTTC,CASSRRDRGNEQFF
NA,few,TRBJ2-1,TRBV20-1,TGCAGTGCTCCGCTAGGCAATGAGCAGTTCTTC,CSAPLGNEQFF
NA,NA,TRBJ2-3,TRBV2,TGTGCCAGCAGTGCGGGGGCACCAGATACGCAGTATTTT,CASSAGAPDTQYF
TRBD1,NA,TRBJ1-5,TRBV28,TGTGCCACCTGGGACAGGGGAAATAGGCAGCCCCAGCATTTT,CATWDRGNRQPQHF
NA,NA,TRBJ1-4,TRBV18,TGTGCCAGCTCACCACGGGCAGCTAATGAAAAACTGTTTTTT,CASSPRAANEKLFF
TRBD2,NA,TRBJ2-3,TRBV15,TGTGCCACCAGCGCCCAAGGGGCGGGAGGCACAGATACGCAGTATTTT,CATSAQGAGGTDTQYF
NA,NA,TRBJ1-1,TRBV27,TGTGCCAGCAGTGAACGGGGCACTGAAGCTTTCTTT,CASSERGTEAFF
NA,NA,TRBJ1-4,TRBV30,TGTGCCTCCGTTACCAGGGAGGAAAAACTGTTTTTT,CASVTREEKLFF
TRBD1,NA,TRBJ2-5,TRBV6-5,TGTGCCAGCAGCAGGGGGCCGGGAGAGACCCAGTACTTC,CASSRGPGETQYF
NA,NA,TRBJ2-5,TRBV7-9,TGTGCCAGCAGCCTGGGACGAAGCCGGCGGGAGACCCAGTACTTC,CASSLGRSRRETQYF
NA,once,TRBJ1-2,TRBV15,TGTGCCACCAGCGAGGAAGGTTATGGCTACACCTTC,CATSEEGYGYTF
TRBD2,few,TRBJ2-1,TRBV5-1,TGCGCCAGCAGCTTGCCCACCGGGACTAGCGGGAGTGGGAATGAGCAGTTCTTC,CASSLPTGTSGSGNEQFF
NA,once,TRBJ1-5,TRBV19,TGTGCCAGTACCCGAACCCGGGACCTCCTGTATCAGCCCCAGCATTTT,CASTRTRDLLYQPQHF
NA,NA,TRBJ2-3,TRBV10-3,TGTGCCATCAGTGCGACTAGGGGGAACACAGATACGCAGTATTTT,CAISATRGNTDTQYF
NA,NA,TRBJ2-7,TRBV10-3,TGTGCCACCACTCCAGCCGGGACTGCCTCCTACGAGCAGTACTTC,CATTPAGTASYEQYF
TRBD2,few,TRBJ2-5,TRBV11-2,TGTGCCAGCAGCACGACTAGCGCACAAGAGACCCAGTACTTC,CASSTTSAQETQYF
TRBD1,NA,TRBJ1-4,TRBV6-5,TGTGCCAGCAGTTACACCACAGGGGGAGCTAATGAAAAACTGTTTTTT,CASSYTTGGANEKLFF
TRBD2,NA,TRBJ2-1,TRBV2,TGTGCCAGCAGTGTTGGGGGGGACAATGAGCAGTTCTTC,CASSVGGDNEQFF
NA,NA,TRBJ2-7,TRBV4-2,TGTGCCAGCAGCCAATGGAGGGGGACCTACGAGCAGTACTTC,CASSQWRGTYEQYF
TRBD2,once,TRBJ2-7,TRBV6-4,TGTGCCAGCAGTGAACTGTCTAGCGGGGTCTACGAGCAGTACTTC,CASSELSSGVYEQYF
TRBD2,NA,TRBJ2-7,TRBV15,TGTGCCACCAGCAGAGGGGCTAGCGGATACGAGCAGTACTTC,CATSRGASGYEQYF
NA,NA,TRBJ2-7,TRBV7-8,TGTGCCAGCAGCCCTCGGGAACTCTCCTCCTACGAGCAGTACTTC,CASSPRELSSYEQYF
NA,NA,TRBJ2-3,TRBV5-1,TGCGCCAGCAGCTTACTTCTAGACAGGAACACAGATACGCAGTATTTT,CASSLLLDRNTDTQYF
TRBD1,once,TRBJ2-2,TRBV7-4,TGTGCCAGCAGCTTTCTAACAGGGGCCACCGGGGAGCTGTTTTTT,CASSFLTGATGELFF
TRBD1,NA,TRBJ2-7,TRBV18,TGTGCCAGCTCACCACCCGGGACAGGGTACGAGCAGTACTTC,CASSPPGTGYEQYF
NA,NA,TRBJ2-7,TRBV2,TGTGCCAGCGGGGAGTACGAGCAGTACTTC,CASGEYEQYF
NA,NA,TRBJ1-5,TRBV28,TGTGCCAGCAGCGGGGGCGGGAAAAATCAGCCCCAGCATTTT,CASSGGGKNQPQHF
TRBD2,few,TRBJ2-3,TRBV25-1,TGTGCCAGCAGTTTGGCGGGGGGCTTTTTACATACGCAGTATTTT,CASSLAGGFLHTQYF
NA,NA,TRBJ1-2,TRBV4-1,TGCGCCAGCAGCCAAGATCTCGGGCGGCACCTCATCTATGGCTACACCTTC,CASSQDLGRHLIYGYTF
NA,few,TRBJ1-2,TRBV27,TGTGCCAGTAGCCGCCTCGGCTATGGCTACACCTTC,CASSRLGYGYTF
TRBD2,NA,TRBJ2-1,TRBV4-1,TGCGCCAGCAGCCAAAGGACTAGCGGACCCAATGAGCAGTTCTTC,CASSQRTSGPNEQFF
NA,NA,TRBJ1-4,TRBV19,TGTGCCAGTAGTATCCCCCGGGACGGAATTAATGAAAAACTGTTTTTT,CASSIPRDGINEKLFF
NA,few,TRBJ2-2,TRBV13,TGTGCCAGCAGCTCTAGTTCCGGGGAGCTGTTTTTT,CASSSSSGELFF
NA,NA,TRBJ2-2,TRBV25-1,TGTGCCAGCAGGGGTCCCAACACCGGGGAGCTGTTTTTT,CASRGPNTGELFF
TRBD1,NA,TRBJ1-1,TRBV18,TGTGCCAGCTCACCACGGACAGGGGGCCGGGACACTGAAGCTTTCTTT,CASSPRTGGRDTEAFF
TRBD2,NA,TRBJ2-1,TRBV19,TGTGCCAGCACCCCTAGCGGGAGCGCGAACAATGAGCAGTTCTTC,CASTPSGSANNEQFF
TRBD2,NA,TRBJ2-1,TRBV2,TGTGCCAGCAGTGGACTAGCGGGAGGGGCATCCTACAATGAGCAGTTCTTC,CASSGLAGGASYNEQFF
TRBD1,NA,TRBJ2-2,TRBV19,TGTGCCAGTAGTAACGGACAGGGGGATGGCACCGGGGAGCTGTTTTTT,CASSNGQGDGTGELFF
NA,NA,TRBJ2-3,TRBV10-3,TGTGCCGCCGGAAACTGGGGTGCGCAGTATTTT,CAAGNWGAQYF
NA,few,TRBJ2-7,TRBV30,TGTGCCTGGAGTGTACAGGGGGGGACCTACGAGCAGTACTTC,CAWSVQGGTYEQYF
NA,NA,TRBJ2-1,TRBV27,TGTGCCAGCAGTTTATATGTGGAGCTCTCCTACAATGAGCAGTTCTTC,CASSLYVELSYNEQFF
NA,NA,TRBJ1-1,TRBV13,TGTGCCAGCAGCCCCGGACAGCCCAACCAACGAGTTGGAGCTTTCTTT,CASSPGQPNQRVGAFF
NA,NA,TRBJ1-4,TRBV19,TGTGCCAGTAGTATCTCGTCAGCAGCTAATGAAAAACTGTTTTTT,CASSISSAANEKLFF
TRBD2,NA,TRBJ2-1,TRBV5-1,TGCGCCAGCAGGATTTCGGGAGGCCTAAATGAGCAGTTCTTC,CASRISGGLNEQFF
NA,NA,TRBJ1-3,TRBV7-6,TGTGCCAGCAGCTTAGGGGGCCGGGGGGATAGTGGAAACACCATATATTTT,CASSLGGRGDSGNTIYF